This T cell receptor (beta chain) was captured in a study of blood T cell repertoires in COVID-19 (dated by TCRdb to 2018 to 2020). A note on the overall study: Collaborator samples came from the United States, Italy and Spain and covered acute and convalescent phases of COVID-19. A freely available public database, intended as a resource for researchers studying the immune response to SARS-CoV-2, is where the repertoires were released. Samples came from the ongoing ImmuneRACE study (first 160 participants) plus 1,254 subjects from 6 global collaborators. The material from the prospective study consisted of cDNA or gDNA derived from T cells, B-cell-depleted T cells, or PBMCs. HLA class I and class II types, where available, came from metadata supplied by the sample provider rather than from assay-based typing. The dataset comprised deeply sampled blood TCRbeta repertoires from subjects exposed to, actively infected with, or recovered from COVID-19. A de-identified subject ID, COVID-19 status, age in years and sex were almost always included in the sample metadata.

Collaborating institutions collected whole blood in K2EDTA tubes following their own protocols. For TCRbeta analysis, collaborators shipped samples as frozen whole blood, isolated PBMCs, or DNA extracted from either of those sample types. The CDR3, cysteine through phenylalanine, is 15 amino acids long. Left in the record is the CDR3 DNA by itself, 45 bases read in frame from the first base. The germline V gene (reference sequence) supplies CDR1 LGHDT and CDR2 YNNKEL. Germline trimming: 1 base from V, 7 bases from J; junction bases outside gene matches: 5. TCRbeta CDR3 regions were amplified from genomic DNA by means of the immunoSEQ Assay, a bias-controlled multiplex PCR. The published analysis was carried out like this. Within the assay, amplification of reference gene primers was used to estimate how many nucleated cells each sample contained. Sequence reads were collapsed and filtered to measure the absolute abundance of every unique TCRbeta CDR3 rearrangement. For each sample, productive Simpson clonality was calculated by taking the square root of Simpson's diversity index across productive rearrangements. The clones in this table, taken by TCRdb from immuneACCESS, are in-frame only. Not every clone is retained; where verified, under half of the shortfall comes from an unresolved V gene, and the cause of the rest is unknown. V and J calls and clone size are those listed in that table; D and trimming were worked out from the DNA. Recorded for this sample are some 180,000 clones; approximately 80% of them occurred a single time. Approximately 7.1% of the sample is held by the ten biggest clonotypes.

General findings and caveats noted by the study authors: The quantity of clinical and demographic metadata differed by source and by participant and was supplied without curation.

In regard to this clone: There is no known antigen for this receptor. The input lacks base qualities; no much larger clone sits a single base away.

Sequenced sample: peripheral blood. The rearrangement combines TRBV3-1 (or the pseudogene TRBV3-2) with TRBJ2-1, with 9 bases matching TRBD2. The receptor was derived from a human donor in a cohort sampled during active COVID-19. The CDR3 loop reads CASSQGGTSSNEQFF. The DNA sequence reads TGTGCCAGCAGCCAAGGGGGGACTAGCTCGAATGAGCAGTTCTTC.